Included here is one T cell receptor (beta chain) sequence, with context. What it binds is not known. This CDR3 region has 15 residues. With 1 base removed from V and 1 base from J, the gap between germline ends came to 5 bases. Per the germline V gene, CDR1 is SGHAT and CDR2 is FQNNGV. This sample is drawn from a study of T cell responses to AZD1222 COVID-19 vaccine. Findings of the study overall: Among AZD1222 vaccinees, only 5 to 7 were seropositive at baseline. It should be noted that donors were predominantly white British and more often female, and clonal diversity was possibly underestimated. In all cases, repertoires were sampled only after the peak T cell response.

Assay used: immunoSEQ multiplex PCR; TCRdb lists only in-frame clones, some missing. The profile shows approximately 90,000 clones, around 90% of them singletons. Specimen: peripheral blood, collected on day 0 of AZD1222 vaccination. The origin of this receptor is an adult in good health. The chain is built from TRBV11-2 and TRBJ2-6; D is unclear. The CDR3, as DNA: TGTGCCAGCAGCTTAGGGTGGTCTGGGGCCAACGTCCTGACTTTC. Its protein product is CASSLGWSGANVLTF.